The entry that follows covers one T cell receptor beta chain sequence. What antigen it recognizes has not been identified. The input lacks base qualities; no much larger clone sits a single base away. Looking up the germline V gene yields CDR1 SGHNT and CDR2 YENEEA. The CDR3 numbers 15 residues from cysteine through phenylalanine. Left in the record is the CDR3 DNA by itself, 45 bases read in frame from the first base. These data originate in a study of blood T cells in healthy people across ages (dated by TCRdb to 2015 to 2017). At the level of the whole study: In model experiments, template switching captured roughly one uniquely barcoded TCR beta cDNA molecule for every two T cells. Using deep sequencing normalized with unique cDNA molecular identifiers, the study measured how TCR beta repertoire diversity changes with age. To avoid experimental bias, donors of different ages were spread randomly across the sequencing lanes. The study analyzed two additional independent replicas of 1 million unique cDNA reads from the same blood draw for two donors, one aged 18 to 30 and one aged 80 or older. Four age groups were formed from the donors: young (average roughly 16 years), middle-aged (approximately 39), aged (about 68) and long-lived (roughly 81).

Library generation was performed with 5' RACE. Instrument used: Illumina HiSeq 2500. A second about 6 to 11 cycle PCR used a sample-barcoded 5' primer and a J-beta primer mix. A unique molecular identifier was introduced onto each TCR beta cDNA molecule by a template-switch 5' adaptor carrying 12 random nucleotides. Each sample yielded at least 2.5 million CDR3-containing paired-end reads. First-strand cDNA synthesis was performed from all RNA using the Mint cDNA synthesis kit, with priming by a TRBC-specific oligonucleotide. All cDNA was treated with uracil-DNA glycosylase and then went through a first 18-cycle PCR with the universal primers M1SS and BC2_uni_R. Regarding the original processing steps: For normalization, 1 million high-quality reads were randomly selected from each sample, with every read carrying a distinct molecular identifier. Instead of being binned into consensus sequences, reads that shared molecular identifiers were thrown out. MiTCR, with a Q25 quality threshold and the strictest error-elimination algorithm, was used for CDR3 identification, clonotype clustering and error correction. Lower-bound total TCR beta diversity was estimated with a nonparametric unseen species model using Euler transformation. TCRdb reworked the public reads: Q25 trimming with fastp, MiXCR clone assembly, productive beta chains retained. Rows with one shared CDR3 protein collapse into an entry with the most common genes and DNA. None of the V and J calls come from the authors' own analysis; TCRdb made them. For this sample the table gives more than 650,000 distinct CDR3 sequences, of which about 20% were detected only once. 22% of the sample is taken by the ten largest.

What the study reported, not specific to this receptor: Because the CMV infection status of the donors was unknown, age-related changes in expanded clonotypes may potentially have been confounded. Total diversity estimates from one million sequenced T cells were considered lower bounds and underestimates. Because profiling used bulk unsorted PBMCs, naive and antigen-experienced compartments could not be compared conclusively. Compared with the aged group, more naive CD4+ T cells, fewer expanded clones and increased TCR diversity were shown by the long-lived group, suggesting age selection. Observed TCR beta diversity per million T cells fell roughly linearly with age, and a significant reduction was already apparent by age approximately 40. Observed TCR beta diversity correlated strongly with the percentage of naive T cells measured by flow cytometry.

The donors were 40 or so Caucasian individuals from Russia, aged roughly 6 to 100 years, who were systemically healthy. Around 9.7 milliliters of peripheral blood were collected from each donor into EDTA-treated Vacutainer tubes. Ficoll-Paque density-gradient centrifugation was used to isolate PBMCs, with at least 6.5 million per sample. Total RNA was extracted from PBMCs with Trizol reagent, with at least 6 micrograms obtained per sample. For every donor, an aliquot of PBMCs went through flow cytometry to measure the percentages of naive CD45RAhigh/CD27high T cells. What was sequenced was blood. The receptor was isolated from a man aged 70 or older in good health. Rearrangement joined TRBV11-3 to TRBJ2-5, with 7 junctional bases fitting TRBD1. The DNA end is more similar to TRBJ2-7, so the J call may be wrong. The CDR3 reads CASSLGQGELDEQYF. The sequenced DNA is TGTGCCAGCAGCTTAGGACAGGGAGAGTTGGACGAGCAGTACTTC.